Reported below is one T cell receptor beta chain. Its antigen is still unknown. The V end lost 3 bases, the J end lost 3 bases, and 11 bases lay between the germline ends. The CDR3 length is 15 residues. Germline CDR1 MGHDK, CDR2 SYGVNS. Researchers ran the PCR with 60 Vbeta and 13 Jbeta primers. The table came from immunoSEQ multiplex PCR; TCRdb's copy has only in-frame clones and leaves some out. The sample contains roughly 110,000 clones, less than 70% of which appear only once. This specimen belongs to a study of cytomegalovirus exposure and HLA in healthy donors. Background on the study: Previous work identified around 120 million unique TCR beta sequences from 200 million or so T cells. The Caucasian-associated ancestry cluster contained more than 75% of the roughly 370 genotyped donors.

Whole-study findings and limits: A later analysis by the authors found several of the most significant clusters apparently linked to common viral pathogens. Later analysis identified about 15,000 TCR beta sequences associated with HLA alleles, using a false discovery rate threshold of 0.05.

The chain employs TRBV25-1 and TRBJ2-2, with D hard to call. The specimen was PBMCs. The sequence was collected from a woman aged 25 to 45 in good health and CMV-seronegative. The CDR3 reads CASSDPRGHTGELFF. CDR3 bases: TGTGCCAGCAGTGACCCCAGAGGCCACACCGGGGAGCTGTTTTTT. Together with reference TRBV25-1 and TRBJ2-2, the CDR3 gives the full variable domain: EADIYQTPRYLVIGTGKKITLECSQTMGHDKMYWYQQDPGMELHLIHYSYGVNSTEKGDLSSESTVSRIRTEHFPLTLESARPSHTSQYLCASSDPRGHTGELFFGEGSRLTVL.